The subject of this entry is one TCR beta chain. Antigen specificity is unknown. Given a much more abundant clone one base away, this may be a read error. The CDR3 does not close with the conserved phenylalanine or tryptophan, likely indicating a read error. A modified ARM-PCR protocol with three rounds of nested PCR amplified TCRbeta. In TCRdb, the multiplex PCR reads were re-called with MiXCR into one record per CDR3 protein. Of roughly 220,000 distinct CDR3 sequences in the sample, approximately 74% were seen once. These data belong to a study of tumor and adjacent non-tumor tissue in lung cancer. Study as a whole: Patients comprised about a dozen adenocarcinoma, a couple of squamous cell carcinoma and 1 small cell lung cancer. Notes on the study in general: Compared with tumor, normal lung showed significantly lower TCR diversity.

This sample's RNA came from whole unsorted tissue. CDR3 size: 15 residues. V was trimmed by 0 bases and J by 8 bases, leaving 18 bases between them. Germline CDR1 DFQATT, CDR2 SNEGSKA (reference sequence). The rearrangement uses TRBV20-1 and TRBJ2-3; tentatively, D is TRBD1 or TRBD2 (6 bases each). The sequenced material came from lung tumor tissue. This clonotype was sampled from a man in his 60s with non-small cell lung cancer. The CDR3 nucleotides are TGCAGTGCTAGAGATGGGGGGCTCGCTGGGGGTACGCAGTATTCT. Its translation is CSARDGGLAGGTQYS.